What follows are 30 T cell receptor beta chains derived from one specimen sequenced in a study of CD8 T cells in ankylosing spondylitis (dated by TCRdb to between 2016 and 2019). To prepare the library, 5' RACE was applied. Sequencing took place on an Illumina HiSeq 2500. TCRdb applied fastp at Q25 and MiXCR to the public reads, then kept only in-frame beta chains. Every entry covers one CDR3 protein and lists the most common genes and DNA from its rows. The sample has about 350,000 distinct CDR3 sequences on record, approximately 22% of them singletons. About 12% of the sample lies in the top ten. Sequences were obtained from blood, either unsorted or a sorted T cell fraction (not recorded which). The receptor source for this set is a male donor with ankylosing spondylitis or in good health (not recorded which).

This clonotype was seen a few times. The chain combines TRBV7-9 with TRBJ2-7; D is ambiguous. This CDR3 is 15 amino acids long. Germline V gene sequence: CDR1 SEHNR, CDR2 FQNEAQ (reference sequence). V was cut by 1 base and J by 5 bases, with 15 bases left in between. CDR3 bases: TGTGCCAGCAGCTTAGGGCCCTCGGGTTGGGACGAGCAGTACTTC. Residues: CASSLGPSGWDEQYF.

The J gene is TRBJ2-1, the V gene TRBV5-1, with 11 bases aligning to TRBD2. V lost 0 bases and J lost 5; bases outside the gene matches: 4. CDR1 is SGHRS and CDR2 is YFSETQ in the germline V gene. The CDR3 has 16 amino acids. CDR3 coding DNA: TGCGCCAGCAGCTTGGCTAGCGGGGGGCCAGACAATGAGCAGTTCTTC. Amino acid sequence: CASSLASGGPDNEQFF. Drawing the rest from reference TRBV5-1 and TRBJ2-1, the complete variable domain is KAGVTQTPRYLIKTRGQQVTLSCSPISGHRSVSWYQQTPGQGLQFLFEYFSETQRNKGNFPGRFSGRQFSNSRSEMNVSTLELGDSALYLCASSLASGGPDNEQFFGPGTRLTVL.

This clonotype turned up a few times. V and J are TRBV29-1 and TRBJ1-1, with TRBD1 matching 7 bases. V gave up 4 bases and J gave up 0 bases; unmatched junction bases: 8. Per the germline V gene, CDR1 is SQVTM and CDR2 is ANQGSEA. The CDR3 has 15 residues. The CDR3 protein is CSVGVRQGLNTEAFF. The CDR3 bases are TGCAGCGTTGGAGTCCGACAGGGACTGAACACTGAAGCTTTCTTT.

This clonotype came up a few times. This chain links TRBV29-1 with TRBJ2-5; 8 positions match TRBD2. Trimming removed 7 bases from V and 5 bases from J; junction bases left unmatched: 18. Germline V gene lookup returns CDR1 SQVTM and CDR2 ANQGSEA. The CDR3 is 16 amino acids. The CDR3 DNA follows: TGCAGCGCCGCTCAGGTTCGGGGGGGAAATCGGGAGACCCAGTACTTC. Its protein is CSAAQVRGGNRETQYF.

Ten or more counts support this clonotype. The chain combines TRBV20-1 with TRBJ2-3; D not certain. CDR1 DFQATT and CDR2 SNEGSKA come from the germline V gene (reference sequence). The V gene lost 0 bases and the J gene lost 6 bases, with 10 bases spanning the gap. The CDR3 length is 13 residues. Here the CDR3 reads CSARDFHWDTQYF. The CDR3 DNA reads TGCAGTGCTAGAGATTTTCATTGGGATACGCAGTATTTT.

The rearrangement links TRBV2 to TRBJ2-1; TRBD1 matches at 10 bases. The CDR3 runs 14 residues. Germline assignment: CDR1 SNHLY and CDR2 FYNNEI. The V segment lost 4 bases and the J segment 6 bases; nucleotides outside the gene matches: 3. The CDR3 region is CASSGDRGPNEQFF. In DNA form, the CDR3 reads TGTGCCAGCAGTGGGGACAGGGGCCCCAATGAGCAGTTCTTC. The variable domain in full, with the rest retrieved from reference TRBV2 and TRBJ2-1, is EPEVTQTPSHQVTQMGQEVILRCVPISNHLYFYWYRQILGQKVEFLVSFYNNEISEKSEIFDDQFSVERPDGSNFTLKIRSTKLEDSAMYFCASSGDRGPNEQFFGPGTRLTVL.

This clonotype has a handful of counts. The chain combines TRBV4-1 with TRBJ2-1, with D perhaps matching TRBD2 (6 bases). The CDR3 extends over 15 amino acids. The V and J ends lost 2 bases and 6 bases respectively, with 14 bases between them. The V gene's germline CDR1 is MGHRA and CDR2 YSYEKL. The CDR3 loop reads CASSQIVKAGNEQFF. Written as DNA, the CDR3 is TGCGCCAGCAGCCAAATAGTAAAAGCGGGCAATGAGCAGTTCTTC.

The DNA for the CDR3 is TGTGCCAGCAGCGTAGGGGGAGGGCCAGACAATGAGCAGTTCTTC. Residues: CASSVGGGPDNEQFF. The chain links TRBV9 to TRBJ2-1, with 7 bases that match TRBD2. The CDR3 is 15 residues long. The germline V gene encodes CDR1 SGDLS and CDR2 YYNGEE. The V segment lost 0 bases and the J segment 5 bases; nucleotides outside the gene matches: 5.

The chain recombines TRBV12-3 or TRBV12-4 with TRBJ2-1; 9 nucleotides agree with TRBD2. CDR3 length: 14 amino acids. With 4 bases clipped from V and 10 bases from J, the junction kept 8 bases outside the gene matches. CDR3 sequence: CASSYPSGEGEQFF. In nucleotides, the CDR3 is TGTGCCAGCAGTTACCCTAGCGGGGAAGGGGAGCAGTTCTTC.

This clonotype was counted ten times or more. The chain is built from TRBV27 and TRBJ2-1, with D tentatively TRBD1 (5 bases). V gave up 8 bases and J gave up 4 bases, with 12 bases separating them. This CDR3 has 13 residues. The germline V gene encodes CDR1 MNHEY and CDR2 SMNVEV (reference sequence). The CDR3 DNA reads as TGTGCCAGCGGGCAGGGTGCGTACAATGAGCAGTTCTTC. Translated, it gives CASGQGAYNEQFF.

This clonotype was seen once. The chain has TRBV12-3 or TRBV12-4 and TRBJ2-3; TRBD1 matches 7 bases. CDR3 size: 16 residues. Trimming removed 5 bases from V and 2 bases from J; junction bases left unmatched: 10. CDR3 DNA: TGTGCCAGCAGTCCGGGACAGCGGCCCTTCACAGATACGCAGTATTTT. Translation: CASSPGQRPFTDTQYF.

This clonotype was observed a handful of times. The chain combines TRBV28 with TRBJ2-3, with TRBD1 matching over 9 bases. With V trimmed by 5 bases and J by 4 bases, 19 bases remained unmatched. The CDR3 contains 19 residues. Germline-derived CDR1 and CDR2 are MDHEN and SYDVKM. The CDR3 protein is CASSPRLSDGQGLADTQYF. The CDR3 DNA reads as TGTGCCAGCAGTCCAAGATTAAGCGACGGACAGGGGTTGGCAGATACGCAGTATTTT.

The chain combines TRBV11-3 with TRBJ2-2; D not resolved. This CDR3 is built from 14 residues. V was pared by 3 bases and J by 0 bases, with 5 bases between. CDR1 SGHNT and CDR2 YENEEA come from the germline V gene. The CDR3 DNA follows: TGTGCCAGCAGCTTTTTTGCGAACACCGGGGAGCTGTTTTTT. Amino acid sequence: CASSFFANTGELFF. The full variable domain, completed using reference TRBV11-3 and TRBJ2-2, is EAGVVQSPRYKIIEKKQPVAFWCNPISGHNTLYWYLQNLGQGPELLIRYENEEAVDDSQLPKDRFSAERLKGVDSTLKIQPAELGDSAVYLCASSFFANTGELFFGEGSRLTVL.

This clonotype was found a few times. Here the CDR3 DNA reads TGTGCCAGCAAGACGGGATCGGCCGGGGAGCTGTTTTTT. Translation gives CASKTGSAGELFF. This chain joins TRBV2 and TRBJ2-2; D might be TRBD2 (5 bases). CDR3 length: 13 amino acids. The germline V and J ends were trimmed by 7 bases and 6 bases, with 12 bases remaining between them. Looked up from germline, CDR1 is SNHLY and CDR2 is FYNNEI.

Points on this clonotype: A junction end diverges from the germline sequence, so it may reflect a read error. The CDR3 bases are TGCAGTACTAGAGATGGCAGCACAGATACGCAGTATTTT. It codes for CSTRDGSTDTQYF. This chain uses TRBV20-1 with TRBJ2-3, with TRBD2 as a possible D gene (5 bases). The CDR3 totals 13 residues. Germline V gives CDR1 DFQATT, CDR2 SNEGSKA (reference sequence).

The genes are TRBV29-1 and TRBJ1-3; unclear D gene. Germline V gene sequence: CDR1 SQVTM, CDR2 ANQGSEA. This CDR3 comprises 14 residues. V lost 4 bases to trimming and J lost 1 base, with 11 bases between them. The CDR3 protein is CSVVGGESGNTIYF. CDR3 in DNA: TGCAGCGTTGTTGGTGGGGAATCTGGAAACACCATATATTTT.

This clonotype was counted ten times or more. The V and J genes are TRBV20-1 and TRBJ2-2; TRBD1 agrees at 9 bases. The V gene's germline CDR1 is DFQATT and CDR2 SNEGSKA (reference sequence). CDR3 length: 19 amino acids. Trimming at V came to 3 bases and at J to 3 bases, leaving 17 bases not matched to a gene. The CDR3 DNA reads as TGCAGTGCTAGGTCCCCCCTACTACAGGGGGCCCTTCACACCGGGGAGCTGTTTTTT. It specifies CSARSPLLQGALHTGELFF.

This clonotype has just a few counts. The V and J genes are TRBV7-8 and TRBJ2-5; TRBD1 might be the D (6 bases). Trimming cost V 1 base and J 4 bases, with 13 bases left between them. The CDR3 contains 15 residues. Germline CDR1 reads SGHVS; CDR2 reads FQNEAQ. The DNA of the CDR3 is TGTGCCAGCAGCTTAGGACAGGTCGAAGGAGAGACCCAGTACTTC. Translated: CASSLGQVEGETQYF.

The chain links TRBV12-5 to TRBJ2-5; a possible D gene is TRBD2 (7 bases). Per germline, CDR1 LGHNT and CDR2 FRNRAP. This CDR3 comprises 15 residues. Deletions cut 3 bases from V and 5 bases from J, with 16 bases between. CDR3 amino acids: CASGFEGGALETQYF. The CDR3 coding sequence is TGTGCTAGTGGTTTCGAAGGGGGGGCATTGGAGACCCAGTACTTC.

The table lists this clonotype with a few counts. V usage is TRBV27 and J usage is TRBJ2-6; D is undetermined. The CDR3 covers 15 residues. Looked up from germline, CDR1 is MNHEY and CDR2 is SMNVEV (reference sequence). Trimming shortened V by 5 bases and J by 0 bases, and 8 bases separated the two germline ends. As DNA, the CDR3 is TGTGCCAGCAGTCAATGGGGCTCTGGGGCCAACGTCCTGACTTTC. It is translated as CASSQWGSGANVLTF.

V gene TRBV10-3 combines with J gene TRBJ2-2, with D possibly TRBD2 on 6 matching bases. Trimming removed 8 bases at V and 5 bases at J, with 12 bases between. This CDR3 contains 13 residues. CDR1 and CDR2 (germline): ENHRY, SYGVKD. The CDR3 nucleotides are TGTGCCATCTTTGGGGGGAAGACCGGGGAGCTGTTTTTT. Translating it yields CAIFGGKTGELFF.

Here the CDR3 reads CASSSGLGQGEFGYTF. Here the CDR3 DNA reads TGTGCCAGCAGTTCTGGATTGGGTCAGGGGGAATTCGGCTACACCTTC. The gene calls are TRBV12-3 or TRBV12-4 and TRBJ1-2; 7 positions agree with TRBD1. J was trimmed by 8 bases and V by 4 bases; bases with no gene match: 16. The length of the CDR3 is 16 residues.

The CDR3 is CASSDGVYTEAFF. The CDR3 region has the DNA TGTGCCAGCAGTGACGGTGTTTACACTGAAGCTTTCTTT. The genes are TRBV12-3 or TRBV12-4 and TRBJ1-1, with no clear D. V dropped 5 bases and J dropped 3 bases, with 10 bases sitting between them. The CDR3 contains 13 residues.

This clonotype appeared once. This sequence joins TRBV12-3 or TRBV12-4 and TRBJ2-6; maybe TRBD2 (5 bases). The length of the CDR3 is 15 residues. Trimming removed 7 bases at V and 2 bases at J, with 12 bases between. The CDR3, as DNA: TGTGCCAGCATCCTCCGGGGTCCTGGGGCCAACGTCCTGACTTTC. This translates into CASILRGPGANVLTF.

V is TRBV9 and J is TRBJ2-1, with 10 bases fitting TRBD2. Trimming at V came to 3 bases and at J to 2 bases, leaving 8 bases not matched to a gene. The CDR3 covers 17 residues. In germline, CDR1 is SGDLS, CDR2 YYNGEE. CDR3 nucleotides: TGTGCCAGCAGCGGCATCGTAAGCGGGGGGGCCTACAATGAGCAGTTCTTC. This encodes CASSGIVSGGAYNEQFF.

The chain uses TRBV19 and TRBJ2-1; weak D call: TRBD2 (6 bases). CDR1 and CDR2 from the germline V gene are LNHDA and SQIVND (reference sequence). The CDR3 has 14 residues. V dropped 7 bases and J dropped 12 bases, with 22 bases sitting between them. The CDR3 DNA follows: TGTGCCAGTAACGAGGGACTTTACAATGATGGGCAGTTCTTC. Translated: CASNEGLYNDGQFF.

The chain has TRBV29-1 and TRBJ2-7; D unclear. CDR3 length: 15 residues. Germline V gene sequence: CDR1 SQVTM, CDR2 ANQGSEA. With 4 bases removed from V and 1 base from J, the gap between germline ends came to 17 bases. CDR3: CSVVSGITESYEQYF. In nucleotides, the CDR3 is TGCAGCGTTGTCTCCGGCATTACAGAATCCTACGAGCAGTACTTC.

The chain couples TRBV12-3 or TRBV12-4 to TRBJ2-1, with D unresolved. The CDR3 contains 12 residues. V was trimmed by 7 bases and J by 2 bases, leaving 6 bases between them. The CDR3 DNA is TGTGCCAGCACTATCCCCTACAATGAGCAGTTCTTC. Translated: CASTIPYNEQFF.

This clonotype was seen a few times. The J gene is TRBJ2-2, the V gene TRBV29-1; either TRBD1 or TRBD2 may supply D (5 bases each). Trimming took off 6 bases at V and 6 bases at J, with 14 bases between the two ends. In germline, CDR1 is SQVTM, CDR2 ANQGSEA. The CDR3 spans 13 residues. The CDR3 DNA is TGCAGCGTCGGGGACCTGCTGGCCGGGGAGCTGTTTTTT. Protein: CSVGDLLAGELFF.

This clonotype has only one observation. The chain has TRBV7-9 and TRBJ2-7; no clear D gene. The CDR3 length is 13 residues. The ends were cut back, 11 bases at V and 1 base at J, with 15 bases in the middle. CDR1 is SEHNR, CDR2 FQNEAQ, per germline (reference sequence). The DNA for the CDR3 is TGTGCCTTTCAAGACGGGTCTTCCTACGAGCAGTACTTC. Translating it yields CAFQDGSSYEQYF.